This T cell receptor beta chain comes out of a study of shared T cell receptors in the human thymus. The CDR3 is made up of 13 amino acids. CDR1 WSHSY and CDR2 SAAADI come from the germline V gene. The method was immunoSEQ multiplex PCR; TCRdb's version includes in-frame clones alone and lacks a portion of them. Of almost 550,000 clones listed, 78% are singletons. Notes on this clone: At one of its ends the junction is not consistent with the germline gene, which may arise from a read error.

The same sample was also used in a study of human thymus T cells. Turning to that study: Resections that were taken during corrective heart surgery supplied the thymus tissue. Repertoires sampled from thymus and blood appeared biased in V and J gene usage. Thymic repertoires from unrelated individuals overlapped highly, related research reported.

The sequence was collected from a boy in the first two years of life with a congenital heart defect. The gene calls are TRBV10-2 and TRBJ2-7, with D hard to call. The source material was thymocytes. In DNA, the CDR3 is TGCGCCAGCAGTGTTGGGCACTCCCACGAGCAGTACTTC. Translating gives CASSVGHSHEQYF.